Listed below are T cell receptor beta chains from one sample, sequenced in a study of shared clonotypes between healthy human individuals. Sequencing used immunoSEQ multiplex PCR; TCRdb keeps in-frame clones, though not all of them. This sample has 150,000 to 200,000 clones; 65% to 70% occur once, and the top ten carry more than 9%. The sample taken for sequencing was memory CD4+ T cells sorted from blood. Receptors originate from a man in his thirties or forties in good health. Each CDR3 is given with its conserved first and last residue. Each record gives: CDR3 DNA, CDR3 protein, J gene, D gene, V gene, clone size. D genes are given only for firm matches. Size is stated for part of the rows, as once, few or many counts, or as a class when the clone is expanded.

TGTGCCAGCACCCACGCGGGGCTGCGAACTGAAGCTTTCTTT,CASTHAGLRTEAFF,TRBJ1-1,.,TRBV7-8,.
TGCAGCGTTGGGGGGACTAGCGGGATGGTCACCGGGGAGCTGTTTTTT,CSVGGTSGMVTGELFF,TRBJ2-2,TRBD2,TRBV29-1,.
TGTGCCAGCACCAACCAAGAGACCCAGTACTTC,CASTNQETQYF,TRBJ2-5,.,TRBV27,.
TGTGCCAGCAAAAGCGGGAGTTGGTCAGATACGCAGTATTTT,CASKSGSWSDTQYF,TRBJ2-3,TRBD2,TRBV6-5,few
TGTGCCAGTCCGCTTCGACAGGGACTGCCTGAGCAGTTCTTC,CASPLRQGLPEQFF,TRBJ2-1,.,TRBV27,few
TGTGCCAGCAGCTTATACGGAGGGATGATTTTTCAGGCAGATACGCAGTATTTT,CASSLYGGMIFQADTQYF,TRBJ2-3,.,TRBV7-2,.
TGTGCCAGCAGCTTGTCGCCAGGGCTCACAGATACGCAGTATTTT,CASSLSPGLTDTQYF,TRBJ2-3,.,TRBV5-7,.
TGTGCCAGCAGCCTCGCCGGCGGGAATGAGCAGTTCTTC,CASSLAGGNEQFF,TRBJ2-1,.,TRBV11-2,.
TGCGCCAGCAGCTTGTTTCCTTACGGACAGGGGAACACTGAAGCTTTCTTT,CASSLFPYGQGNTEAFF,TRBJ1-1,TRBD1,TRBV5-1,.
TGTGCCAAAGGGGACACTGAAGCTTTCTTT,CAKGDTEAFF,TRBJ1-1,.,TRBV14,few
TGTGCCAGCTCACCTGGGGGCGACTATGGCTACACCTTC,CASSPGGDYGYTF,TRBJ1-2,.,TRBV18,.
TGTGCCAGCAGTGAAGGGACAGGGAGGCGGTACGAGCAGTACTTC,CASSEGTGRRYEQYF,TRBJ2-7,TRBD1,TRBV2,.
TGTGCCAGCAGCGAAAGGACAGGTTCCTACGAGCAGTACTTC,CASSERTGSYEQYF,TRBJ2-7,TRBD1,TRBV6-1,few
TGTGCCAGCAGCGGCGGATCGGGACTCGAGCAGTACTTC,CASSGGSGLEQYF,TRBJ2-7,.,TRBV7-3,.
TGTGCCACCAGCAGAGGGTACGGGGGGCGGGATGAGCAGTTCTTC,CATSRGYGGRDEQFF,TRBJ2-1,.,TRBV15,.
TGTGCCAGCAGTTTACTAGCGGGAGTGGAGACCCAGTACTTC,CASSLLAGVETQYF,TRBJ2-5,TRBD2,TRBV7-3,.
TGTGCCAGCAGGAATGTGGACAGGGGTGGAAACACCATATATTTT,CASRNVDRGGNTIYF,TRBJ1-3,TRBD1,TRBV5-5,.
TGTGCCAGCAGCTCGGACAGGAGAGGATATGGCTACACCTTC,CASSSDRRGYGYTF,TRBJ1-2,TRBD1,TRBV7-2,.
TGTGCCAGCAGCTTTAGGGTAACAGATACGCAGTATTTT,CASSFRVTDTQYF,TRBJ2-3,.,TRBV9,.
TGTGCCAGCGGAACGGCAGTCTATGGCTACACCTTC,CASGTAVYGYTF,TRBJ1-2,.,TRBV28,.
TGCAGCGTCGGTCGAGGAGGGGCAGATACGCAGTATTTT,CSVGRGGADTQYF,TRBJ2-3,.,TRBV29-1,.
TGTGCCAGCAGCCCGAGACTAGCGGGAGACGGCGAGCAGTACTTC,CASSPRLAGDGEQYF,TRBJ2-7,TRBD2,TRBV7-2,medium-sized
TGTGCCAGCAGCATGGACGGATTGGGCACAGATACGCAGTATTTT,CASSMDGLGTDTQYF,TRBJ2-3,.,TRBV7-9,.
TGTGCCATCAGTGATAAGGGGTTGAACACTGAAGCTTTCTTT,CAISDKGLNTEAFF,TRBJ1-1,.,TRBV10-3,.
TGCAGTGCTAGGTTGGAGACCCAGTACTTC,CSARLETQYF,TRBJ2-5,.,TRBV20-1,.
TGTGCCAGCAAGATATCTAGCGGGAGGGGGGACGAGCAGTACTTC,CASKISSGRGDEQYF,TRBJ2-7,TRBD2,TRBV7-8,.
TGCGCCAGCAGCCAACCGGGACTAGCGGGAGGTCGGGCAGATACGCAGTATTTT,CASSQPGLAGGRADTQYF,TRBJ2-3,TRBD2,TRBV5-1,.
TGTGCCAGCAGCTCGTCGGTGCGGAATGAGCAGTTCTTC,CASSSSVRNEQFF,TRBJ2-1,.,TRBV5-5,.
TGTGCCAGCAGCTCCCCGTCCGGGGGCTCCTACAATGAGCAGTTCTTC,CASSSPSGGSYNEQFF,TRBJ2-1,.,TRBV5-4,.
TGTGCGTCGCGGGAGGGGGCAGATACGCAGTATTTT,CASREGADTQYF,TRBJ2-3,TRBD2,TRBV2,.
TGTGCCATGGCGAGGGCTGGGAACAATGAGCAGTTCTTC,CAMARAGNNEQFF,TRBJ2-1,.,TRBV10-3,.
TGTGCCAGCAGTCCCGCCGGGGGGGGCACTGAAGCTTTCTTT,CASSPAGGGTEAFF,TRBJ1-1,.,TRBV27,once
TGTGCCAGCAGCTCTGAGGGAAGAATAACAGATACGCAGTATTTT,CASSSEGRITDTQYF,TRBJ2-3,.,TRBV7-2,.
TGTGCCAGCAATCGGGGGGGCTTGGACAATGAGCAGTTCTTC,CASNRGGLDNEQFF,TRBJ2-1,TRBD2,TRBV25-1,.
TGTGCCAGCAGACCTAGCGGGATCAAAGACACCGGGGAGCTGTTTTTT,CASRPSGIKDTGELFF,TRBJ2-2,TRBD2,TRBV11-3,.
TGTGCCAGCAGCCTAGGACTAGTCGGAGAGACCCAGTACTTC,CASSLGLVGETQYF,TRBJ2-5,TRBD2,TRBV5-4,.
TGTGCCAGCAGCCTATACCGGGATACTTACGAGCAGTACTTC,CASSLYRDTYEQYF,TRBJ2-7,.,TRBV7-2,.
TGCGCCAGCAGCTTGGCGCGGTTTAGCTCCTACAATGAGCAGTTCTTC,CASSLARFSSYNEQFF,TRBJ2-1,.,TRBV5-1,.
TGTGCCAGTAGACCGTTGGCAGTCAATCAGCCCCAGCATTTT,CASRPLAVNQPQHF,TRBJ1-5,.,TRBV19,.
TGCGCCAGCAGCTTGGGCTTCGACACCGGGGAGCTGTTTTTT,CASSLGFDTGELFF,TRBJ2-2,.,TRBV5-1,.
TGCAGCGTTGAACGGACTAGCGGGGGGGATACGCAGTATTTT,CSVERTSGGDTQYF,TRBJ2-3,TRBD2,TRBV29-1,.
TGTGCCAGCAGCTTGGATGGGACACCTGGAAACACCATATATTTT,CASSLDGTPGNTIYF,TRBJ1-3,.,TRBV5-4,.
TGTGCCAGCAGCCCGGGACAGGGGGCGAATGAGCAGTTCTTC,CASSPGQGANEQFF,TRBJ2-1,TRBD1,TRBV27,.
TGTGCCAGCAGTTTGGGTGAACGCGAGCAGTTCTTC,CASSLGEREQFF,TRBJ2-1,.,TRBV28,few
TGTGCCAGCAGCCAAGAAAGGTGGCGCTCTGGGGCCAACGTCCTGACTTTC,CASSQERWRSGANVLTF,TRBJ2-6,.,TRBV5-5,.
TGTGCCAGCAGCCCCCATGGACTAGCGGGCCTCCCCTACGAGCAGTACTTC,CASSPHGLAGLPYEQYF,TRBJ2-7,TRBD2,TRBV7-6,.
TGCGCCAGCAGCAGTGGACTAGCGGTTAATGAGCAGTTCTTC,CASSSGLAVNEQFF,TRBJ2-1,TRBD2,TRBV5-1,once
TGTGCCACCAGCAGAGATAGAAACTACAATGAGCAGTTCTTC,CATSRDRNYNEQFF,TRBJ2-1,.,TRBV15,.
TGTGCCAGCAGTGAACATCGCTACGAGCAGTACTTC,CASSEHRYEQYF,TRBJ2-7,.,TRBV2,few
TGTGCCAGCAGCTTAGGAGGGCGGTCCCTTGGGGCCAACGTCCTGACTTTC,CASSLGGRSLGANVLTF,TRBJ2-6,.,TRBV7-8,many
TGTGCCAGCAGCTTTAGCCCCCCCCGGGAGGGCAATGAGCAGTTCTTC,CASSFSPPREGNEQFF,TRBJ2-1,TRBD2,TRBV7-6,once
TGTGCCAGCAGCTTGGACTGGTCGTCCTACGAGCAGTACTTC,CASSLDWSSYEQYF,TRBJ2-7,.,TRBV11-2,few
TGTGCCAGCAGCTTAGCGTTAGCGGGCTCCTACAATGAGCAGTTCTTC,CASSLALAGSYNEQFF,TRBJ2-1,TRBD2,TRBV7-9,.
TGTGCCAGCAGCCAAGTCGCCAGAGACAATGAGCAGTTCTTC,CASSQVARDNEQFF,TRBJ2-1,.,TRBV14,.
TGTGCCAGCAGCTCCACTGGCGGCTCCTACAATGAGCAGTTCTTC,CASSSTGGSYNEQFF,TRBJ2-1,.,TRBV6-5,.